The 13 T cell receptor beta chains presented below share a single source sample, sequenced in a study of CD8+ T cells in alopecia areata (dated by TCRdb to between 2018 and 2020). Libraries were made using the immunoSEQ multiplex PCR assay. RNA was extracted from all samples and reverse transcribed into cDNA, which served as template for TCR sequencing. Held by TCRdb, this immuneACCESS table contains in-frame sequences only and omits some clones. Under half of the omission traces to an unresolved V gene where checked; the cause of the rest is unknown. A total of some 240,000 clones appear in this sample, more than 45% of them only once. 1.6% of the sample is in the top ten clones. The sample's time point label, in plain terms: less than five weeks on oral tofacitinib. Interpreted using the paper, the treatment or condition label stands for: oral pan-JAK inhibitor, 5-10 mg twice daily. The input for sequencing was CD4+ T cells sorted from blood, taken at week 4, from a patient treated with tofacitinib. The receptors stem from a human donor with alopecia areata.

This clone was found many times. The gene calls are TRBV11-2 and TRBJ2-3; maybe TRBD1 (6 bases). V lost 3 bases, J lost 7 bases, and 17 bases lay in between. The CDR3 has 15 residues. Germline V gene data show CDR1 as SGHAT and CDR2 as FQNNGV. The CDR3 DNA is TGTGCCAGCAGCTTTTACTCAAGAGGGACAAATACGCAGTATTTT. This gives the protein CASSFYSRGTNTQYF. Full variable domain (rest looked up from reference TRBV11-2 and TRBJ2-3): EAGVAQSPRYKIIEKRQSVAFWCNPISGHATLYWYQQILGQGPKLLIQFQNNGVVDDSQLPKDRFSAERLKGVDSTLKIQPAKLEDSAVYLCASSFYSRGTNTQYFGPGTRLTVL.

The chain joins TRBV29-1 to TRBJ2-1, with 16 bases lining up with TRBD2. The CDR3 consists of 17 residues. Trimming took 6 bases from V and 2 from J; bases not matched to a gene: 7. The germline V gene encodes CDR1 SQVTM and CDR2 ANQGSEA. In DNA form, the CDR3 reads TGCAGCGTACTACCGGGACTAGCGGGGGGGACCTACAATGAGCAGTTCTTC. Its translation: CSVLPGLAGGTYNEQFF.

The chain links TRBV7-9 to TRBJ1-1; possible D gene TRBD1, 6 bases. Trimming cost V 1 base and J 4 bases, with 10 bases left between them. Germline V lookup: CDR1 SEHNR, CDR2 FQNEAQ (reference sequence). CDR3 length: 14 residues. The CDR3 DNA sequence: TGTGCCAGCAGCTTAGGCAGGGGTATCACTGAAGCTTTCTTT. Translating it yields CASSLGRGITEAFF.

This chain links TRBV30 with TRBJ1-4; 8 bases are shared with TRBD1. The CDR3 totals 14 residues. J gave up 8 bases and V 3 bases, and 8 bases lay outside the gene matches. CDR1 is GTSNPN and CDR2 is SVGIG in the germline V gene (reference sequence). The CDR3 is CAWSRGQGGEKLFF. The CDR3 DNA reads TGTGCCTGGAGCCGCGGACAGGGAGGAGAAAAACTGTTTTTT.

This chain joins TRBV9 and TRBJ1-5; tentatively, D is TRBD1 (6 bases). V shed 4 bases and J shed 0 bases, with 17 bases lying between them. Germline V gene lookup returns CDR1 SGDLS and CDR2 YYNGEE. The CDR3 is 17 residues long. CDR3 DNA sequence: TGTGCCAGCAGCCTCCCGACAGGCCACTATAGCAATCAGCCCCAGCATTTT. Its translation is CASSLPTGHYSNQPQHF. Variable domain in full (rest from reference TRBV9 and TRBJ1-5): DSGVTQTPKHLITATGQRVTLRCSPRSGDLSVYWYQQSLDQGLQFLIQYYNGEERAKGNILERFSAQQFPDLHSELNLSSLELGDSALYFCASSLPTGHYSNQPQHFGDGTRLSIL.

The table lists this clone with a few counts. The chain joins TRBV6-6 to TRBJ2-5; D may be TRBD2 (6 bases). Trimming took 5 bases from V and 6 from J, leaving 13 bases between them. From germline, CDR1 is MNHNY and CDR2 SVGAGI (reference sequence). CDR3 length: 13 amino acids. The CDR3 reads CASSHRLGKTQYF. The CDR3, as DNA: TGTGCCAGCAGTCATAGACTAGGCAAGACCCAGTACTTC.

The chain recombines TRBV30 with TRBJ1-1; D gene ambiguous. V shed 4 bases and J shed 5 bases, with 8 bases lying between them. The germline CDR1 and CDR2 sequences are GTSNPN and SVGIG (reference sequence). This CDR3 comprises 11 residues. The CDR3 sequence: CAWTQETEAFF. CDR3 sequence (DNA): TGTGCCTGGACTCAAGAGACTGAAGCTTTCTTT.

This clone showed up just once. This chain uses TRBV9 with TRBJ2-7; TRBD1 matches at 7 bases. Germline V gene lookup returns CDR1 SGDLS and CDR2 YYNGEE. There are 14 residues in the CDR3. J gave up 2 bases and V 3 bases, and 5 bases lay outside the gene matches. CDR3 bases: TGTGCCAGCAGCGCGCGGACAGGAGCCTACGAGCAGTACTTC. Residues: CASSARTGAYEQYF. The full variable domain, completed using reference TRBV9 and TRBJ2-7, is DSGVTQTPKHLITATGQRVTLRCSPRSGDLSVYWYQQSLDQGLQFLIQYYNGEERAKGNILERFSAQQFPDLHSELNLSSLELGDSALYFCASSARTGAYEQYFGPGTRLTVT.

The chain employs TRBV2 and TRBJ1-6; no firm D call. Deletions cut 5 bases from V and 7 bases from J, with 12 bases between. This CDR3 has 14 residues. Germline loops: CDR1 SNHLY, CDR2 FYNNEI. CDR3 in amino acids: CASSLHRVNSPLHF. CDR3 DNA: TGTGCCAGCAGTCTCCATAGGGTAAATTCACCCCTCCACTTT.

This clone was detected only a few times. The rearrangement joins TRBV29-1 to TRBJ1-2; D is perhaps TRBD1 (6 bases). The V gene lost 6 bases and the J gene lost 9 bases, with 17 bases spanning the gap. This CDR3 spans 12 amino acids. The germline V gene encodes CDR1 SQVTM and CDR2 ANQGSEA. Here the CDR3 reads CSVRQEGASYTF. DNA of the CDR3: TGCAGCGTCCGACAGGAAGGGGCAAGCTACACCTTC.

The chain's CDR3 is CASSPGSITGLGYTF. The DNA of the CDR3 is TGTGCCAGCTCACCCGGAAGCATTACAGGGCTTGGCTACACCTTC. The chain couples TRBV18 to TRBJ1-2; D is possibly TRBD1 (6 bases). The CDR3 loop spans 15 amino acids. Trimming took off 3 bases at V and 7 bases at J, with 18 bases between the two ends. The germline V gene encodes CDR1 KGHSH and CDR2 LQKENI.

The chain joins TRBV5-6 to TRBJ1-1; D is perhaps TRBD1 (5 bases). CDR1 is SGHDT, CDR2 YYEEEE, per germline. CDR3 length: 13 residues. The V end lost 5 bases, the J end lost 2 bases, and 10 bases lay between the germline ends. The CDR3 protein is CASRRTQNTEAFF. The CDR3 bases are TGTGCCAGCAGGAGGACACAAAACACTGAAGCTTTCTTT.

V gene TRBV15 combines with J gene TRBJ2-2, with unresolved D. V was cut by 4 bases and J by 5 bases, with 5 bases left in between. The CDR3 extends over 12 amino acids. The germline CDR1 and CDR2 sequences are LNHNV and YYDKDF (reference sequence). The CDR3 spells CATSTLTGELFF. CDR3 sequence (DNA): TGTGCCACCAGCACCCTGACCGGGGAGCTGTTTTTT.